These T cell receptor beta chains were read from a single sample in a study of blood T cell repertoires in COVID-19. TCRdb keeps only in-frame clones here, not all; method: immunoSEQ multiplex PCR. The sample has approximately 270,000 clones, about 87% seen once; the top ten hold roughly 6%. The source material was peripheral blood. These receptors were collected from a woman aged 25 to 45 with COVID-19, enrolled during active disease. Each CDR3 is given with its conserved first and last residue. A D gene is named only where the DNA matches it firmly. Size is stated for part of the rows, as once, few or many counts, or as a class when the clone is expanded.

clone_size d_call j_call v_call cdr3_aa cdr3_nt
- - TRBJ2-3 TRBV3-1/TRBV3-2 CASSPLNTDTQYF TGTGCCAGCAGCCCACTAAACACAGATACGCAGTATTTT
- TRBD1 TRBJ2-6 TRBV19 CASSIGRTGDSGANVLTF TGTGCCAGTAGTATAGGCCGGACAGGGGACTCTGGGGCCAACGTCCTGACTTTC
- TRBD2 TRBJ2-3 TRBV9 CASSVREGTSESDTQYF TGTGCCAGCAGCGTAAGGGAAGGGACTAGTGAGTCAGATACGCAGTATTTT
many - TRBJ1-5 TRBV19 CASSWAGNQPQHF TGTGCCAGTAGTTGGGCAGGTAATCAGCCCCAGCATTTT
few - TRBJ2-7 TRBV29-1 CSGGTPYEQYF TGCAGCGGCGGGACTCCCTACGAGCAGTACTTC
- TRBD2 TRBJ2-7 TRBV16 CASSQFKDSAGAYEQYF TGTGCCAGCAGCCAATTTAAGGATTCGGCGGGGGCCTACGAGCAGTACTTC
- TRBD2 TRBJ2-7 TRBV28 CASRGTGELASGGAGYFYEQYF TGTGCCAGCAGGGGGACAGGGGAGCTGGCTAGCGGGGGGGCCGGGTATTTCTACGAGCAGTACTTC
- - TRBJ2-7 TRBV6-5 CASSYVEGREQYF TGTGCCAGCAGTTACGTGGAGGGTCGCGAGCAGTACTTC
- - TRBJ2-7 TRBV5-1 CASSLDLARTYEQYF TGCGCCAGCAGCTTGGATCTAGCGAGGACCTACGAGCAGTACTTC
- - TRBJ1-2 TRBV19 CATRGWLLTTRSYGYTF TGTGCCACCCGCGGGTGGCTATTGACGACCCGAAGCTATGGCTACACCTTC
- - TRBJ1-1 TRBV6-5 CASSPHGNTEAFF TGTGCCAGCAGCCCCCACGGGAACACTGAAGCTTTCTTT
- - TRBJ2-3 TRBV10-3 CAISESSRESDTQYF TGTGCCATCAGTGAGTCGAGTCGGGAATCAGATACGCAGTATTTT
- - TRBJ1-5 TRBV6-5 CASSYSNGQPQHF TGTGCCAGCAGTTACTCGAACGGTCAGCCCCAGCATTTT
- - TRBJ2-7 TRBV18 CASSPGAPSYEQYF TGTGCCAGCTCACCGGGGGCACCCTCCTACGAGCAGTACTTC
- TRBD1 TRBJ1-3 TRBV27 CASNGQGATGNTIYF TGTGCCAGCAACGGACAGGGGGCAACGGGAAACACCATATATTTT
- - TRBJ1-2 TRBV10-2 CASSESGWSYGYTF TGCGCCAGCAGTGAGTCTGGCTGGTCCTATGGCTACACCTTC